This TCR beta chain was sequenced during a study of blood T cell repertoires in COVID-19. Data came from immunoSEQ multiplex PCR; TCRdb stores just in-frame clones and leaves some out. The sample shows approximately 350,000 clones, 80% to 90% of them seen only once. CDR1 LGHNT and CDR2 FRNRAP come from the germline V gene. V gave up 6 bases and J gave up 0 bases; unmatched junction bases: 12. This CDR3 is built from 17 residues. The specimen was peripheral blood. The source of this sequence is a woman in her 30s with COVID-19, enrolled during active disease. This chain joins TRBV12-5 and TRBJ1-1, with 8 bases fitting TRBD1. CDR3 nucleotides: TGTGCTAGTGGCCCCCAGGGCAGGGGGCCGCTGAACACTGAAGCTTTCTTT. This sequence encodes CASGPQGRGPLNTEAFF.